Following are 26 T cell receptor beta chains from one sample sequenced in a study of shared clonotypes between healthy human individuals. Only in-frame clones appear in the TCRdb table, and some are missing; sequencing was by immunoSEQ multiplex PCR. The data contain roughly 1.4 million clones, approximately 98.5% of them singletons. The sequenced sample consisted of naive CD4+ T cells sorted from blood. Subset here: CD45RA+ positively selected. These receptors were obtained from a man aged 25 to 45 in good health.

The chain has TRBV5-1 and TRBJ1-5, with 11 bases matching TRBD1. The length of the CDR3 is 16 residues. Germline V gene sequence: CDR1 SGHRS, CDR2 YFSETQ. With V trimmed by 4 bases and J by 2 bases, 5 bases remained unmatched. The DNA of the CDR3 is TGCGCCAGCAGCGACGGACAGGGGGCGGGCAATCAGCCCCAGCATTTT. Translated, it gives CASSDGQGAGNQPQHF. Full variable domain (outside the CDR3, taken from reference TRBV5-1 and TRBJ1-5): KAGVTQTPRYLIKTRGQQVTLSCSPISGHRSVSWYQQTPGQGLQFLFEYFSETQRNKGNFPGRFSGRQFSNSRSEMNVSTLELGDSALYLCASSDGQGAGNQPQHFGDGTRLSIL.

The chain is built from TRBV9 and TRBJ2-3; D gene ambiguous. Trimming removed 4 bases at V and 8 bases at J, with 23 bases between. This CDR3 has 16 amino acids. The germline V gene encodes CDR1 SGDLS and CDR2 YYNGEE. DNA for the CDR3: TGTGCCAGCAGCCCCCCGGCGTCGGAGCTCCTGGGTACGCAGTATTTT. This encodes CASSPPASELLGTQYF.

The chain combines TRBV7-9 with TRBJ2-1, with TRBD2 matching over 11 bases. The V and J ends lost 5 bases and 8 bases, in that order; junction bases with no gene match: 14. Germline V gene lookup returns CDR1 SEHNR and CDR2 FQNEAQ (reference sequence). The CDR3 loop spans 17 amino acids. CDR3 residues: CASSDYRLAGLYDEQFF. The CDR3 DNA is TGTGCCAGCAGCGATTACCGACTAGCGGGACTTTACGATGAGCAGTTCTTC.

This clone has a single count. This chain connects TRBV18 to TRBJ2-5; no definite D call. The CDR3 consists of 15 residues. Trimming cost V 0 bases and J 5 bases, with 13 bases left between them. In germline, CDR1 is KGHSH, CDR2 LQKENI. CDR3: CASSPPGRRQETQYF. The CDR3 DNA reads TGTGCCAGCTCACCACCGGGCCGCCGCCAGGAGACCCAGTACTTC.

This chain connects TRBV28 to TRBJ1-5, with D unresolved. The CDR3 contains 15 residues. V was shortened by 3 bases and J by 5 bases, with 14 bases between the two germline ends. CDR1 and CDR2 (germline): MDHEN, SYDVKM. The CDR3 DNA sequence: TGTGCCAGCAGTTTGGAGGGAGGTGGGGATCAGCCCCAGCATTTT. It codes for CASSLEGGGDQPQHF.

The rearrangement joins TRBV25-1 to TRBJ2-5; TRBD2 might be the D (6 bases). V gave up 8 bases and J gave up 3 bases, with 16 bases separating them. Germline values: CDR1 MGHDK, CDR2 SYGVNS. The CDR3 runs 14 residues. CDR3 loop: CASFGSGGEETQYF. Here the CDR3 DNA reads TGTGCCAGCTTCGGGTCGGGCGGGGAAGAGACCCAGTACTTC.

The CDR3 region is CASSQGGDRVRSKNIQYF. The CDR3 DNA is TGCGCCAGCAGCCAAGGGGGGGACAGGGTGCGGAGTAAAAACATTCAGTACTTC. The chain has TRBV4-1 and TRBJ2-4, with TRBD1 identical over 9 bases. Germline CDR1 reads MGHRA; CDR2 reads YSYEKL. With 1 base clipped from V and 4 bases from J, the junction kept 11 bases outside the gene matches. The CDR3 sequence is 18 residues long.

The chain links TRBV28 to TRBJ1-4, with TRBD1 identical over 7 bases. Germline V CDR1 and CDR2: MDHEN, SYDVKM. V trimming: 5 bases; J trimming: 10 bases; junction bases outside the gene matches: 13. This CDR3 comprises 15 residues. The CDR3 DNA is TGTGCCAGCAGTCGCGACAGGGCGGTCGGTGGAAAACTGTTTTTT. Protein product: CASSRDRAVGGKLFF.

V and J are TRBV19 and TRBJ2-1; the D gene is possibly TRBD1 (6 bases). V gave up 0 bases and J gave up 4 bases, with 7 bases separating them. Germline CDR1 is LNHDA and CDR2 is SQIVND (reference sequence). There are 14 residues in the CDR3. The CDR3 loop is CASSIDGQYNEQFF. The CDR3 DNA sequence: TGTGCCAGTAGTATAGACGGACAGTACAATGAGCAGTTCTTC.

The chain recombines TRBV20-1 with TRBJ2-5, with D perhaps TRBD1 (6 bases). The CDR3 is 11 residues long. CDR1 and CDR2 from the germline V gene are DFQATT and SNEGSKA (reference sequence). Deletions cut 6 bases from V and 7 bases from J, with 12 bases between. Here the CDR3 DNA reads TGCAGTGCCAACAGGGCTGGGACCCAGTACTTC. Its protein product is CSANRAGTQYF.

This chain joins TRBV6-1 and TRBJ2-7; no clear D gene. This CDR3 is 14 amino acids long. Deletions cut 6 bases from V and 1 base from J, with 13 bases between. Germline V gene lookup returns CDR1 MNHNS and CDR2 SASEGT. This CDR3 is CASRLTTPSYEQYF. DNA for the CDR3: TGTGCCAGCAGGTTAACGACTCCTTCCTACGAGCAGTACTTC.

This sequence joins TRBV7-2 and TRBJ2-5, with unresolved D. Trimming cost V 1 base and J 5 bases, with 11 bases left between them. This CDR3 is built from 14 residues. CDR1 is SGHTA and CDR2 is FQGNSA in the germline V gene. Here the CDR3 reads CASSLVLKFETQYF. For the CDR3, the DNA is TGTGCCAGCAGCTTAGTGCTGAAATTTGAGACCCAGTACTTC.

The rearrangement links TRBV21-1 to TRBJ1-4. TRBV21-1 is shown as a pseudogene. The CDR3 runs 17 residues. CDR3 in amino acids: CASSKAPVRPTNEKLFF. CDR3 DNA sequence: TGTGCCAGCAGCAAAGCTCCTGTCAGACCAACTAATGAAAAACTGTTTTTT.

This sequence joins TRBV5-4 and TRBJ1-1; possible D gene TRBD1, 5 bases. This CDR3 comprises 14 residues. Germline loops: CDR1 SGHNT, CDR2 YYREEE (reference sequence). V lost 4 bases and J lost 1, with 11 bases in between. The DNA for the CDR3 is TGTGCCAGCAGCCCGATGACAGCGAACACTGAAGCTTTCTTT. The encoded protein is CASSPMTANTEAFF.

The V call is TRBV7-9, the J call TRBJ2-5; TRBD1 agrees at 7 bases. V shed 6 bases and J 1 base; nucleotides not matched to a gene: 11. Germline loops: CDR1 SEHNR, CDR2 FQNEAQ (reference sequence). This CDR3 contains 16 residues. The chain's CDR3 is CASRQGDSRIQETQYF. Here the CDR3 DNA reads TGTGCCAGCAGGCAAGGGGACAGCCGGATCCAAGAGACCCAGTACTTC.

The gene calls are TRBV30 and TRBJ1-5, with 8 bases fitting TRBD1. The CDR3 consists of 15 residues. The germline CDR1 and CDR2 sequences are GTSNPN and SVGIG (reference sequence). V was pared by 0 bases and J by 6 bases, with 7 bases of the junction left unmatched. CDR3 protein: CAWSVSPGGLQPQHF. CDR3 sequence (DNA): TGTGCCTGGAGTGTCTCGCCAGGGGGCCTTCAGCCCCAGCATTTT.

The chain couples TRBV10-3 to TRBJ2-5, with 11 bases identical to TRBD2. The CDR3 is 14 residues long. After removal of 5 bases from V and 2 bases from J, the junction contained 1 base not matched to a gene. Per germline, CDR1 ENHRY and CDR2 SYGVKD. The CDR3: CAISRLAGQETQYF. Written as DNA, the CDR3 is TGTGCCATCAGTAGACTAGCGGGACAAGAGACCCAGTACTTC.

The chain is built from TRBV10-1 and TRBJ2-2, with D possibly being TRBD2 (5 bases). Trimming removed 4 bases from V and 5 bases from J, with 11 bases in between. The germline gives CDR1 WNHNN, CDR2 SYGVQD (reference sequence). The CDR3 has 14 residues. This CDR3 reads CASSAGSTTGELFF. In nucleotides, the CDR3 is TGCGCCAGCAGTGCGGGATCCACGACCGGGGAGCTGTTTTTT.

Here the CDR3 DNA reads TGTGCCATCAGCACGGGGGGGGATGAGCAGTTCTTC. This translates into CAISTGGDEQFF. The chain employs TRBV10-3 and TRBJ2-1; 8 bases align to TRBD2. The CDR3 has 12 amino acids. Germline CDR1 ENHRY, CDR2 SYGVKD. Trimming at V came to 6 bases and at J to 8 bases, leaving 3 bases not matched to a gene.

V usage is TRBV28 and J usage is TRBJ1-1; D remains ambiguous. Trimming removed 6 bases from V and 6 bases from J, with 17 bases in between. CDR1 is MDHEN, CDR2 SYDVKM, per germline. CDR3 length: 14 amino acids. CDR3 DNA sequence: TGTGCCAGCAGCCCCCCCCACGGCGGCGCTGAAGCTTTCTTT. It encodes CASSPPHGGAEAFF.

This clone appeared once. V and J are TRBV27 and TRBJ2-6; 8 nucleotides align to TRBD1. The CDR3 is 18 amino acids. The V and J ends lost 5 bases and 0 bases, in that order; junction bases with no gene match: 9. Germline V lookup: CDR1 MNHEY, CDR2 SMNVEV (reference sequence). The CDR3 DNA is TGTGCCAGCAGTCGACGGGACAGGTTAAGCTCTGGGGCCAACGTCCTGACTTTC. Translated, it gives CASSRRDRLSSGANVLTF.

This clone was seen once. The V and J genes are TRBV15 and TRBJ1-2; a weak D match, TRBD1 (6 bases). The CDR3 covers 17 residues. V shed 0 bases and J shed 0 bases, with 14 bases lying between them. CDR1 is LNHNV, CDR2 YYDKDF, per germline (reference sequence). The CDR3 sequence is CATSREWGLLANYGYTF. The CDR3 bases are TGTGCCACCAGCAGAGAATGGGGGCTGCTAGCTAACTATGGCTACACCTTC.

The chain has TRBV7-9 and TRBJ2-5, with unresolved D. V was clipped by 2 bases and J by 4 bases, with 8 bases between them. The CDR3 runs to 13 residues. In germline, CDR1 is SEHNR, CDR2 FQNEAQ (reference sequence). The CDR3: CASSLWVAETQYF. DNA for the CDR3: TGTGCCAGCAGCTTATGGGTTGCAGAGACCCAGTACTTC.

This rearrangement joins TRBV9 to TRBJ2-7; perhaps TRBD1 as D (5 bases). CDR1 is SGDLS, CDR2 YYNGEE, per germline. V lost 4 bases and J 0 bases, leaving 17 bases between the germline ends. The CDR3 consists of 16 residues. CDR3 residues: CASSPRIADSSYEQYF. CDR3 coding DNA: TGTGCCAGCAGCCCACGTATAGCCGACAGCTCCTACGAGCAGTACTTC. Full variable domain (remainder filled in from reference TRBV9 and TRBJ2-7): DSGVTQTPKHLITATGQRVTLRCSPRSGDLSVYWYQQSLDQGLQFLIQYYNGEERAKGNILERFSAQQFPDLHSELNLSSLELGDSALYFCASSPRIADSSYEQYFGPGTRLTVT.

This clone was recorded only once. V and J are TRBV2 and TRBJ1-1; 8 positions match TRBD1. The CDR3 contains 13 residues. Germline CDR1 is SNHLY and CDR2 is FYNNEI. Losses at the gene ends were 9 bases for V and 7 bases for J; bases not matched to a gene: 10. The CDR3, as DNA: TGTGCCAGATCGCAGGGGGCGGGAGTTGAAGCTTTCTTT. The encoded protein is CARSQGAGVEAFF.

The chain links TRBV28 to TRBJ1-4; 9 bases match TRBD1. The CDR3 loop spans 13 amino acids. Germline CDR1 is MDHEN and CDR2 is SYDVKM. Germline trimming cut 6 bases from V and 11 bases from J; bases unmatched to any gene: 7. The DNA for the CDR3 is TGTGCCAGCAGGCGGGACAGGGCGGAGAAACTGTTTTTT. Translating gives CASRRDRAEKLFF.